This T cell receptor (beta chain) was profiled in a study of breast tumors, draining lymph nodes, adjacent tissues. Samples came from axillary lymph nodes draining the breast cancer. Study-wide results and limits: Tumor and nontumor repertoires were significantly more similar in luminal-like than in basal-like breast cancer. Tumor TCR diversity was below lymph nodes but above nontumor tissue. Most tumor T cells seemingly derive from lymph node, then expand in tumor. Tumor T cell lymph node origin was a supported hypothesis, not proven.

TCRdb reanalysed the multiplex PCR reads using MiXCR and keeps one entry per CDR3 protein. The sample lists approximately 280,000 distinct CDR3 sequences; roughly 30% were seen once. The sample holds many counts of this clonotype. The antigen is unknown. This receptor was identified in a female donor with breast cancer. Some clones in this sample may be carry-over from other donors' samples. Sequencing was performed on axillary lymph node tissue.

The CDR3 reads CSASTGLRSYEQYF. CDR3 nucleotides: TGCAGTGCTAGCACGGGACTCAGATCCTACGAGCAGTACTTC. The chain couples TRBV20-1 to TRBJ2-7; tentatively, D is TRBD2 (6 bases). The CDR3 spans 14 residues. V lost 3 bases and J lost 1, with 13 bases in between. Germline V gene sequence: CDR1 DFQATT, CDR2 SNEGSKA (reference sequence).